The sequence of this T cell receptor beta chain was determined in a study of T-cell memory formation after mild COVID-19. Background on the study: Largely donor-specific TCR clusters were found.

The study, taken as a whole, reports: Clones that contracted clustered mainly in CM and EM if CD4+ and in EMRA if CD8+.

To note about this clonotype: Antigen specificity is unknown.

Germline CDR1 is SGHKS and CDR2 is YYEKEE (reference sequence). The CDR3 totals 14 residues. V was pared by 3 bases and J by 5 bases, with 5 bases of the junction left unmatched. In TCRdb, the 5' RACE reads were re-called with MiXCR into one record per CDR3 protein. The sample records some 180,000 distinct CDR3 sequences, less than 20% being singletons. The sequence derives from a young man who had mild COVID-19 (a few samples of this study predate the infection). Cell type and time point are not known. The chain joins TRBV5-5 to TRBJ1-5; 7 bases map to TRBD1. Source material: PBMCs or a T cell subset sorted from them (not recorded which). This CDR3 reads CASSSATGDQPQHF. The CDR3 DNA reads TGTGCCAGCAGCTCCGCTACAGGGGATCAGCCCCAGCATTTT. The whole variable domain, remainder taken from reference TRBV5-5 and TRBJ1-5, is DAGVTQSPTHLIKTRGQQVTLRCSPISGHKSVSWYQQVLGQGPQFIFQYYEKEERGRGNFPDRFSARQFPNYSSELNVNALLLGDSALYLCASSSATGDQPQHFGDGTRLSIL.